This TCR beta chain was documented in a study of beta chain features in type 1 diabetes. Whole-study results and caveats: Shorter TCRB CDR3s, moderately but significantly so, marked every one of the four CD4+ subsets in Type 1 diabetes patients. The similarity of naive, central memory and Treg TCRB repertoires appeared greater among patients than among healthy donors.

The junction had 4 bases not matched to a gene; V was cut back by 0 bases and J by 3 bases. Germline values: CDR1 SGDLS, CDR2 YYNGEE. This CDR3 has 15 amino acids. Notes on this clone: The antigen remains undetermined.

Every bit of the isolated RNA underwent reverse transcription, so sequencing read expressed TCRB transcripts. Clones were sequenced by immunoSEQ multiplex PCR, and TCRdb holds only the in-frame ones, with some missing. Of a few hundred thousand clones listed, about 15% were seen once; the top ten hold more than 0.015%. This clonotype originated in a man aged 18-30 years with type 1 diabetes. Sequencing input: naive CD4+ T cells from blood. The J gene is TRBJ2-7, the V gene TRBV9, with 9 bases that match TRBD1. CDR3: CASSVGGTGIYEQYF. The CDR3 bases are TGTGCCAGCAGCGTAGGGGGGACAGGGATCTACGAGCAGTACTTC. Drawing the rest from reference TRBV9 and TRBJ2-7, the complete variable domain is DSGVTQTPKHLITATGQRVTLRCSPRSGDLSVYWYQQSLDQGLQFLIQYYNGEERAKGNILERFSAQQFPDLHSELNLSSLELGDSALYFCASSVGGTGIYEQYFGPGTRLTVT.